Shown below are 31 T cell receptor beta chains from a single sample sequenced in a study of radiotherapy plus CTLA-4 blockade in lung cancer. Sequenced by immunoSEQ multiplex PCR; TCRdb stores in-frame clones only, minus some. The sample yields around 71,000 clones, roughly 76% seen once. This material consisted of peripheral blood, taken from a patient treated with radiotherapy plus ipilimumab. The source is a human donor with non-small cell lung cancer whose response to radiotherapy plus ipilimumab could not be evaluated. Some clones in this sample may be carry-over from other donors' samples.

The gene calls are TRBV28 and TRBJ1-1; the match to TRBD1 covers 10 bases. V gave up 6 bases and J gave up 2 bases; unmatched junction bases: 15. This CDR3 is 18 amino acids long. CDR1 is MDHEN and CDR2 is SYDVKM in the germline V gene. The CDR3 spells CASRRQGAVHPLNTEAFF. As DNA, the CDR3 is TGTGCCAGCAGACGACAGGGGGCGGTTCATCCCCTTAACACTGAAGCTTTCTTT.

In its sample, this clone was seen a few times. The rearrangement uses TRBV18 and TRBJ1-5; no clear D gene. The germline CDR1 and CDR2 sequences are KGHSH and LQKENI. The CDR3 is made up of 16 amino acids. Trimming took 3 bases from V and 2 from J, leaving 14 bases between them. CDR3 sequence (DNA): TGTGCCAGCTCACCCGTTCCTATCCACGGCAATCAGCCCCAGCATTTT. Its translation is CASSPVPIHGNQPQHF.

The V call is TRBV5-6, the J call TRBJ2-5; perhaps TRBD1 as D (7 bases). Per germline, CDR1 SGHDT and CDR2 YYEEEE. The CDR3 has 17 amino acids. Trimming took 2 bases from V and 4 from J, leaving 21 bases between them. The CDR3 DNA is TGTGCCAGCAGCTTTGGGCCAGGGGGGTTTGGTGGAGAGACCCAGTACTTC. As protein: CASSFGPGGFGGETQYF.

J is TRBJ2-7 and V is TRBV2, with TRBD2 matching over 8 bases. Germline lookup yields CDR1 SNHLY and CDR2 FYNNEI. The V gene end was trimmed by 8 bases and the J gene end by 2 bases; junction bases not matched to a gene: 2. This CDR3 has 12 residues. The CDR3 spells CASREGTYEQYF. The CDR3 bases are TGTGCCAGCCGGGAGGGAACCTACGAGCAGTACTTC. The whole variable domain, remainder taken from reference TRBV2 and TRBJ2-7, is EPEVTQTPSHQVTQMGQEVILRCVPISNHLYFYWYRQILGQKVEFLVSFYNNEISEKSEIFDDQFSVERPDGSNFTLKIRSTKLEDSAMYFCASREGTYEQYFGPGTRLTVT.

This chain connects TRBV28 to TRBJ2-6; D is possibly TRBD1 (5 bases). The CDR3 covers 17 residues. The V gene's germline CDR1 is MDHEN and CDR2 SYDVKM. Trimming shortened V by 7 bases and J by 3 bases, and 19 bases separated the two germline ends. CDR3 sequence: CASKIRGRLGGANVLTF. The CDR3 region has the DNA TGTGCCAGCAAAATTAGGGGCCGCTTAGGTGGGGCCAACGTCCTGACTTTC. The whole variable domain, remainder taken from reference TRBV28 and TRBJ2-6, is DVKVTQSSRYLVKRTGEKVFLECVQDMDHENMFWYRQDPGLGLRLIYFSYDVKMKEKGDIPEGYSVSREKKERFSLILESASTNQTSMYLCASKIRGRLGGANVLTFGAGSRLTVL.

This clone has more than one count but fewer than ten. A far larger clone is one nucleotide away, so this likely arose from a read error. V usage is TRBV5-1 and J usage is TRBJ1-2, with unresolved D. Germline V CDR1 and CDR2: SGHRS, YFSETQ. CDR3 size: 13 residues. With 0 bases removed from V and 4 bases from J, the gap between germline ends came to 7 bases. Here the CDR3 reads CASSLESGYGYTF. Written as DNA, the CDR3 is TGCGCCAGCAGCTTGGAGTCAGGCTATGGCTACACCTTC.

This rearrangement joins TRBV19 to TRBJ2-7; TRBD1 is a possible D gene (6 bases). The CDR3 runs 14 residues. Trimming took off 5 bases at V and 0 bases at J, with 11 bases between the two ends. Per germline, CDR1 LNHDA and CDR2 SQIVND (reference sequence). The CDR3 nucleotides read TGTGCCAGTAGTGTGACAGGCGGCTCCTACGAGCAGTACTTC. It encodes CASSVTGGSYEQYF.

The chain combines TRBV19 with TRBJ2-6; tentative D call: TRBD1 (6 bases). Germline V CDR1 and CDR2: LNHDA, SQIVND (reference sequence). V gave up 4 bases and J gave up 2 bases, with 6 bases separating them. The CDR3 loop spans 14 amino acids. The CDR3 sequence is CASSKGAGANVLTF. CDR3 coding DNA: TGTGCCAGTAGTAAGGGGGCTGGGGCCAACGTCCTGACTTTC.

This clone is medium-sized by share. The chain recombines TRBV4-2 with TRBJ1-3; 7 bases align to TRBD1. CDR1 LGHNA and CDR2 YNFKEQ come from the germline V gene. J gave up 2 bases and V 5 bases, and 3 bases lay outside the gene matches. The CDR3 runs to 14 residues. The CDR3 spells CASSSQGAGNTIYF. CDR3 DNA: TGTGCCAGCAGCTCGCAGGGGGCTGGAAACACCATATATTTT.

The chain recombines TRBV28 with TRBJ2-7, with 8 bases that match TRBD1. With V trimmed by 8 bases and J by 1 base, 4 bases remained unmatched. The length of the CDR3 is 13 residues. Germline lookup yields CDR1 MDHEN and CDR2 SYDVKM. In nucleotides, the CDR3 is TGTGCCAGCCAGGGGGCCCCTTCCTACGAGCAGTACTTC. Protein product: CASQGAPSYEQYF. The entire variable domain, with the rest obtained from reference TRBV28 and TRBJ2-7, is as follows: DVKVTQSSRYLVKRTGEKVFLECVQDMDHENMFWYRQDPGLGLRLIYFSYDVKMKEKGDIPEGYSVSREKKERFSLILESASTNQTSMYLCASQGAPSYEQYFGPGTRLTVT.

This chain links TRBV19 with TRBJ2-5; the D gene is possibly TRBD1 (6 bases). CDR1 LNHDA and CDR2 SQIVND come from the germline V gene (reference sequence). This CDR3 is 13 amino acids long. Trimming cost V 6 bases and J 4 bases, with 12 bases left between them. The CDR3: CASRPGQLETQYF. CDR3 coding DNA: TGTGCCAGTAGACCAGGACAGTTAGAGACCCAGTACTTC.

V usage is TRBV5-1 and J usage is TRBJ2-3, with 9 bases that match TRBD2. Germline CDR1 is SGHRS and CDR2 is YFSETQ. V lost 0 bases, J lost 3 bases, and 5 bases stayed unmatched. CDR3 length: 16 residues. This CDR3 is CASSLGASGATDTQYF. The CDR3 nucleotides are TGCGCCAGCAGCTTGGGGGCTAGCGGGGCGACAGATACGCAGTATTTT. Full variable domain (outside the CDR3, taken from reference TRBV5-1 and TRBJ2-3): KAGVTQTPRYLIKTRGQQVTLSCSPISGHRSVSWYQQTPGQGLQFLFEYFSETQRNKGNFPGRFSGRQFSNSRSEMNVSTLELGDSALYLCASSLGASGATDTQYFGPGTRLTVL.

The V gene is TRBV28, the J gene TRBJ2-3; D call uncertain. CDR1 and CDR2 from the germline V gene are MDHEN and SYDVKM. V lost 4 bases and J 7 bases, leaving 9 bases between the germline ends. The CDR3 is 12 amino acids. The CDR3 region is CASSSVGYTQYF. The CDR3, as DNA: TGTGCCAGCAGTTCCGTCGGGTATACGCAGTATTTT. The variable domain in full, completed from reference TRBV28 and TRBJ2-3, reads DVKVTQSSRYLVKRTGEKVFLECVQDMDHENMFWYRQDPGLGLRLIYFSYDVKMKEKGDIPEGYSVSREKKERFSLILESASTNQTSMYLCASSSVGYTQYFGPGTRLTVL.

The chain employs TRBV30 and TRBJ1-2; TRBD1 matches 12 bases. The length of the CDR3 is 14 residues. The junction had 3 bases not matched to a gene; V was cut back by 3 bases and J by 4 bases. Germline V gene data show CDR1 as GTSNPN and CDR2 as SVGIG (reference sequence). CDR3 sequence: CAWRVGQGAYGYTF. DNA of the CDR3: TGTGCCTGGAGGGTGGGACAGGGGGCCTATGGCTACACCTTC.

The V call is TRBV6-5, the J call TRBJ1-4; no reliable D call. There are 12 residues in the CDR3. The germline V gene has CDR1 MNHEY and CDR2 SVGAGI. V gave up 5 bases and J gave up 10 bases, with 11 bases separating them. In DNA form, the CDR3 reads TGTGCCAGCAGTGAAGGACGGGGAAAACTGTTTTTT. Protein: CASSEGRGKLFF.

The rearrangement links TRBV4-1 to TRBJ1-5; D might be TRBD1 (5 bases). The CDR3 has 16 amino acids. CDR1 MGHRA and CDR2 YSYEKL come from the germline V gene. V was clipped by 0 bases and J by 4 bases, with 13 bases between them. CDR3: CASSQEGRASNQPQHF. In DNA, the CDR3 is TGCGCCAGCAGCCAAGAGGGCAGGGCATCGAATCAGCCCCAGCATTTT.

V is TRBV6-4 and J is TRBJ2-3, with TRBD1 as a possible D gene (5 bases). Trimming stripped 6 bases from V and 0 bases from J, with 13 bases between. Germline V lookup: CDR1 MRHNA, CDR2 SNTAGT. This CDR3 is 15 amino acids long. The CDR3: CASSPRWGSTDTQYF. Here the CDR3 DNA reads TGTGCCAGCAGCCCACGTTGGGGCAGCACAGATACGCAGTATTTT.

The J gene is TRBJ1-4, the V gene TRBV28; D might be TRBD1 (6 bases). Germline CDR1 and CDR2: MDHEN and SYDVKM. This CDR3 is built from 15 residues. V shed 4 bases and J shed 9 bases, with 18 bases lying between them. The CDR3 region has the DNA TGTGCCAGCAGTTCTTCCAGGGGCCCGAGAAAAAAACTGTTTTTT. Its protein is CASSSSRGPRKKLFF.

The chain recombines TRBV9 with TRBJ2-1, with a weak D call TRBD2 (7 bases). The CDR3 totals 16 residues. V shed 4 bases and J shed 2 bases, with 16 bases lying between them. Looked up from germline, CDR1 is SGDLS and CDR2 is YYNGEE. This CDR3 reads CASSKGGDLTYNEQFF. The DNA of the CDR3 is TGTGCCAGCAGCAAAGGGGGGGACCTCACCTACAATGAGCAGTTCTTC. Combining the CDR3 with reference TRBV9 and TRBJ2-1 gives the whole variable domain DSGVTQTPKHLITATGQRVTLRCSPRSGDLSVYWYQQSLDQGLQFLIQYYNGEERAKGNILERFSAQQFPDLHSELNLSSLELGDSALYFCASSKGGDLTYNEQFFGPGTRLTVL.

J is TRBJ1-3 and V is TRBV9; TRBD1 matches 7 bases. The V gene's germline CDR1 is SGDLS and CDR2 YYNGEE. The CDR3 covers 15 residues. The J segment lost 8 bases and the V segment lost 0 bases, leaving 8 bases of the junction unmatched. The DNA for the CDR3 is TGTGCCAGCAGCGTAGGAGACAGGGAGGCGGACACCATATATTTT. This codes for CASSVGDREADTIYF.

This CDR3 is CASSLGPNEKLFF. The CDR3 coding sequence is TGTGCCAGCAGCCTAGGCCCTAATGAAAAACTGTTTTTT. The gene calls are TRBV27 and TRBJ1-4; unclear D gene. Germline lookup yields CDR1 MNHEY and CDR2 SMNVEV (reference sequence). V was shortened by 6 bases and J by 3 bases, with 8 bases between the two germline ends. This CDR3 contains 13 residues.

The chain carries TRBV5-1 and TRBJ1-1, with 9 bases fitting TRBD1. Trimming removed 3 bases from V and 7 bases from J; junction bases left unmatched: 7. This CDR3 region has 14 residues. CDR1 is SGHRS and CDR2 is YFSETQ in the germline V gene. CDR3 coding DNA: TGCGCCAGCAGCTCCCATGGGACAGGGAGTGAAGCTTTCTTT. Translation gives CASSSHGTGSEAFF.

The chain's CDR3 is CASRGRGLEQFF. In nucleotides, the CDR3 is TGTGCCAGCAGGGGTCGGGGGTTGGAGCAGTTCTTC. The V gene is TRBV6-1, the J gene TRBJ2-1; a weak D match, TRBD2 (6 bases). With 6 bases removed from V and 10 bases from J, the gap between germline ends came to 13 bases. This CDR3 region has 12 residues. Germline CDR1 MNHNS, CDR2 SASEGT.

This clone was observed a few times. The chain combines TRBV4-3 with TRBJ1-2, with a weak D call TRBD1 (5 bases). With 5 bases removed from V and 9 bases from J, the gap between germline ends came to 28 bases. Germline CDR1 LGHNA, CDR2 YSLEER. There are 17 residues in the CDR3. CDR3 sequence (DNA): TGCGCCAGCAGCGAAGTCATCAAGGTAGGGGCCAGCTTCCGCTACACCTTC. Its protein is CASSEVIKVGASFRYTF.

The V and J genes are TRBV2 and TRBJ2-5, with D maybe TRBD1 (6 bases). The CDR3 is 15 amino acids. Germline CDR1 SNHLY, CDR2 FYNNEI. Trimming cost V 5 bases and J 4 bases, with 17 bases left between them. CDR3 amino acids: CASSPSGVPRETQYF. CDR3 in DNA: TGTGCCAGCAGTCCCTCAGGGGTCCCCAGAGAGACCCAGTACTTC.

CDR3 in amino acids: CASSAQYSGANVLTF. The DNA of the CDR3 is TGTGCCAGCAGCGCTCAGTACTCTGGGGCCAACGTCCTGACTTTC. This rearrangement joins TRBV9 to TRBJ2-6; D is undetermined. Germline V CDR1 and CDR2: SGDLS, YYNGEE. The CDR3 extends over 15 amino acids. Trimming removed 3 bases from V and 0 bases from J, with 7 bases in between.

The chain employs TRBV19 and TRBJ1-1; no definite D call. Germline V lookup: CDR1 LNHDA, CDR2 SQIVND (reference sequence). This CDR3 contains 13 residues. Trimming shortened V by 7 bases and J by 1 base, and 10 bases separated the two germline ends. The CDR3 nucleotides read TGTGCCAGTAAAGAGGGATGGAACACTGAAGCTTTCTTT. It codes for CASKEGWNTEAFF.

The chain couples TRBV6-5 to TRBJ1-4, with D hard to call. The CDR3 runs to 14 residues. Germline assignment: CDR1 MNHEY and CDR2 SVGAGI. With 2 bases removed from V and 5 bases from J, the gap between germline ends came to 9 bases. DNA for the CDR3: TGTGCCAGCAGTTACGCCGGGAACAATGAAAAACTGTTTTTT. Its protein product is CASSYAGNNEKLFF.

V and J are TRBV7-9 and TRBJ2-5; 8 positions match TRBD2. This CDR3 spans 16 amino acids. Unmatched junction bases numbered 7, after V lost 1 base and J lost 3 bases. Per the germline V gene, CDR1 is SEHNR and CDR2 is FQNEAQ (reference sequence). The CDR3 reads CASSLGTSQGKETQYF. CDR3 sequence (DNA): TGTGCCAGCAGCTTAGGGACTAGCCAAGGAAAAGAGACCCAGTACTTC.

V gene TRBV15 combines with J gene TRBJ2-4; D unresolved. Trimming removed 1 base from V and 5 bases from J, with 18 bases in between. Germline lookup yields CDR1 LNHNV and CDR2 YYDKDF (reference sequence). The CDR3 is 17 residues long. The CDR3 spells CATSRAARPDTENIQYF. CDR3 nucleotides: TGTGCCACCAGCAGAGCTGCCCGACCCGACACGGAAAACATTCAGTACTTC.

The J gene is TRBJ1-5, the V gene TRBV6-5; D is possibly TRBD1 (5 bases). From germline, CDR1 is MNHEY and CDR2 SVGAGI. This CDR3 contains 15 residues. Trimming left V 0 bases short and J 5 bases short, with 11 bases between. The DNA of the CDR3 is TGTGCCAGCAGTTACTCGGGCAGGGCGGATCAGCCCCAGCATTTT. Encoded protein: CASSYSGRADQPQHF.